The 7 T cell receptor beta chains reported below all come from one sample, sequenced in a study of identical twins. TCRdb fed the 5' RACE reads into MiXCR, producing one record per CDR3 protein. The sample contains 300,000 to 400,000 distinct CDR3 sequences, 12% of which appear only once. These data also featured in a second study, about yellow fever vaccine responses in identical twins.

The material sequenced was CD8+ T cells sorted from blood. These receptor sequences come from a woman aged 18-29 years in good health.

This clonotype was seen a handful of times. The rearrangement uses TRBV5-6 and TRBJ2-1, with TRBD2 matching over 12 bases. The CDR3 is made up of 17 amino acids. Losses at the gene ends were 4 bases for V and 3 bases for J; bases not matched to a gene: 8. Germline V gene sequence: CDR1 SGHDT, CDR2 YYEEEE. CDR3 in DNA: TGTGCCAGCAGCACCTGGACTAGCGGGAACCGCTACAATGAGCAGTTCTTC. It specifies CASSTWTSGNRYNEQFF. The whole variable domain, filled in from reference TRBV5-6 and TRBJ2-1, reads DAGVTQSPTHLIKTRGQQVTLRCSPKSGHDTVSWYQQALGQGPQFIFQYYEEEERQRGNFPDRFSGHQFPNYSSELNVNALLLGDSALYLCASSTWTSGNRYNEQFFGPGTRLTVL.

There are a few counts of this clonotype. A much larger clone lies one base from this, so it may be a read error. This chain joins TRBV5-1 and TRBJ2-3, with D perhaps being TRBD1 or TRBD2 (5 bases each). CDR3 size: 16 residues. The germline gives CDR1 SGHRS, CDR2 YFSETQ. The CDR3 loop reads CASSLDFGRDADAQYF. The CDR3 DNA reads TGCGCCAGCAGCTTGGATTTCGGACGGGACGCAGATGCGCAGTATTTT.

At least ten counts were recorded for this clonotype. The chain joins TRBV20-1 to TRBJ2-4; D uncertain. Germline V gene data show CDR1 as DFQATT and CDR2 as SNEGSKA (reference sequence). CDR3 length: 13 residues. With 2 bases removed from V and 1 base from J, the gap between germline ends came to 6 bases. CDR3 sequence: CSARMGAKNIQYF. CDR3 bases: TGCAGTGCTAGAATGGGGGCCAAAAACATTCAGTACTTC.

In this sample, this clonotype turned up a few times. The chain employs TRBV7-6 and TRBJ2-7; 12 nucleotides agree with TRBD2. Germline loops: CDR1 SGHVS, CDR2 FNYEAQ. The V gene end was trimmed by 5 bases and the J gene end by 5 bases; junction bases not matched to a gene: 4. The CDR3 has 14 residues. The CDR3 nucleotides are TGTGCCAGCAGCCTACTAGCGGGAGGTCACGAGCAGTACTTC. It specifies CASSLLAGGHEQYF.

The chain has TRBV12-3 or TRBV12-4 and TRBJ2-4; D possibly corresponds to TRBD2 (6 bases). The CDR3 sequence is 13 residues long. V lost 1 base to trimming and J lost 8 bases, with 9 bases between them. The CDR3 coding sequence is TGTGCCAGCAGTTTAGGAGGGGACTACATTCAGTACTTC. Translated, it gives CASSLGGDYIQYF.

The rearrangement uses TRBV15 and TRBJ2-1; a weak D match, TRBD1 (6 bases). This CDR3 contains 16 residues. The V end was cut by 4 bases, the J end by 3 bases, with 16 bases between. Germline V gives CDR1 LNHNV, CDR2 YYDKDF (reference sequence). Written as DNA, the CDR3 is TGTGCCACCAGCAAGGGAAGACAGGCTAACTACAATGAGCAGTTCTTC. Translating it yields CATSKGRQANYNEQFF.

The chain couples TRBV6-4 to TRBJ2-3, with 8 nucleotides matching TRBD1. After removal of 6 bases from V and 0 bases from J, the junction contained 5 bases not matched to a gene. This CDR3 comprises 15 residues. CDR1 is MRHNA, CDR2 SNTAGT, per germline. The CDR3 nucleotides are TGTGCCAGCAGCTTGGGACAGGAAAGCACAGATACGCAGTATTTT. This encodes CASSLGQESTDTQYF.